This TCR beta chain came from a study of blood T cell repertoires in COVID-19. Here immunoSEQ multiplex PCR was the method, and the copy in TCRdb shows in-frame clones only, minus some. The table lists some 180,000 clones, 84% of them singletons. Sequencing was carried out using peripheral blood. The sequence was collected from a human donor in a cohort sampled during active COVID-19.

CDR3 in DNA: TGTGCCAGCAGTTACCGGACAGTCCTGAACACCGGGGAGCTGTTTTTT. Its translation: CASSYRTVLNTGELFF. This sequence joins TRBV6-5 and TRBJ2-2, with D tentatively TRBD1 (6 bases). V was clipped by 2 bases and J by 1 base, with 11 bases between them. From germline, CDR1 is MNHEY and CDR2 SVGAGI. The CDR3 sequence is 16 residues long.